The entry that follows covers one TCR beta chain sequence. The entry originates in a study of control samples from healthy donors and cancer patients. CDR3 length equals 14 residues. Trimming pared 5 bases from V and 5 bases from J, leaving 16 bases between. Germline CDR1 SGHRS, CDR2 YFSETQ. The table came from immunoSEQ multiplex PCR; TCRdb's copy has only in-frame clones and leaves some out. The sample yields tens of thousands of clones, around 95% seen once. The chain links TRBV5-1 to TRBJ1-1, with a weak D call TRBD1 (5 bases). This TCR was sampled from a woman aged 25-40 years in good health. Sequencing was performed on blood. The chain's CDR3 is CASSRAGLGTEAFF. CDR3 nucleotides: TGCGCCAGCAGTCGGGCAGGGCTTGGGACTGAAGCTTTCTTT.